The T cell receptor (beta chain) described here comes from a study of shared clonotypes between healthy human individuals. Overall study results and limits: Incomplete sequencing of sorted subsets was indicated by rarefaction despite large depth. Donor scarcity curtailed the genetic and exposure-history diversity represented herein.

This CDR3 spans 18 amino acids. V dropped 1 base and J dropped 6; count of bases not matched to a gene: 11. Germline CDR1 and CDR2: GTSNPN and SVGIG (reference sequence). Comment on this clone: Its antigen is unknown.

Sequenced by immunoSEQ multiplex PCR; TCRdb stores in-frame clones only, minus some. The sample consists of 2,500,000 or so clones, more than 90% of them appearing once. The chain carries TRBV30 and TRBJ2-2, with 13 bases matching TRBD2. This TCR came from a man between 18 and 35 years old in good health. Sequencing used naive CD4+ T cells sorted from blood. The subset is: CD45RA+ positively selected. The CDR3 loop is CAWSEWTSGSAFAGELFF. For the CDR3, the DNA is TGTGCCTGGAGTGAATGGACTAGCGGGAGCGCATTTGCCGGGGAGCTGTTTTTT.